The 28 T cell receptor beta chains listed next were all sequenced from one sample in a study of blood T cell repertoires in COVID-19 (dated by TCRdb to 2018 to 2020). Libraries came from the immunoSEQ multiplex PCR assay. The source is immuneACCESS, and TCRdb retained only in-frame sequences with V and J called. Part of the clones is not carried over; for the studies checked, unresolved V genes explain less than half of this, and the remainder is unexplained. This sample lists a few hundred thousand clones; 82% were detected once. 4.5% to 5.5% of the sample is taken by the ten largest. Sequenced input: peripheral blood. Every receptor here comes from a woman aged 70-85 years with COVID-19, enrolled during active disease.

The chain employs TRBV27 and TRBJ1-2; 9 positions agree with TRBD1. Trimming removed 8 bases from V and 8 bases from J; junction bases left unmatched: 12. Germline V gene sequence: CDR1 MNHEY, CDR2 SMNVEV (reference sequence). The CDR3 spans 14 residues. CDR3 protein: CASRGTGLSFGYTF. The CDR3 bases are TGTGCCAGCCGGGGGACAGGGTTGTCCTTCGGCTACACCTTC.

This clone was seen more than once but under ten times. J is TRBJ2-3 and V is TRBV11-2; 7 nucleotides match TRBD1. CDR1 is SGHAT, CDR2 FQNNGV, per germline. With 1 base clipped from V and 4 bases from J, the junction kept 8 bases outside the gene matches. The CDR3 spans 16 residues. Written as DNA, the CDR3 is TGTGCCAGCAGCTTAGGGACAGGAGAAGGGTCAGATACGCAGTATTTT. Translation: CASSLGTGEGSDTQYF.

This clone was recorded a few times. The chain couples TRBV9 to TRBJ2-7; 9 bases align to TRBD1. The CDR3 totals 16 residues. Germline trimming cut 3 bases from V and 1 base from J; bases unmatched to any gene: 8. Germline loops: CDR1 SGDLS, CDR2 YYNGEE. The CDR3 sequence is CASSAYGQGLSYEQYF. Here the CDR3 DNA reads TGTGCCAGCAGCGCATATGGACAGGGGCTTTCCTACGAGCAGTACTTC.

The CDR3 sequence: CASSAGGTVTGELFF. The DNA for the CDR3 is TGTGCCAGCAGCGCTGGGGGCACAGTCACCGGGGAGCTGTTTTTT. The chain carries TRBV9 and TRBJ2-2; TRBD1 is a possible D gene (6 bases). V was trimmed by 3 bases and J by 4 bases, leaving 13 bases between them. The germline V gene encodes CDR1 SGDLS and CDR2 YYNGEE. The CDR3 is 15 residues long.

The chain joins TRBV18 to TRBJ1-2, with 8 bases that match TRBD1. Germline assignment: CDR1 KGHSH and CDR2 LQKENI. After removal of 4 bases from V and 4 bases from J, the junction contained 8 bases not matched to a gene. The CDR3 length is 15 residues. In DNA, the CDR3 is TGTGCCAGCTCACACAAGGACAGGGTCGGCTATGGCTACACCTTC. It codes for CASSHKDRVGYGYTF.

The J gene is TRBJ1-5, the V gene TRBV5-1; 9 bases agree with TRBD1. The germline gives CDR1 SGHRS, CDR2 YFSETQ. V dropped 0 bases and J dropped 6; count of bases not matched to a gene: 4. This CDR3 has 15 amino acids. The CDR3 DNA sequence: TGCGCCAGCAGCTTGGGGGACAGGGCAGGTCAGCCCCAGCATTTT. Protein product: CASSLGDRAGQPQHF.

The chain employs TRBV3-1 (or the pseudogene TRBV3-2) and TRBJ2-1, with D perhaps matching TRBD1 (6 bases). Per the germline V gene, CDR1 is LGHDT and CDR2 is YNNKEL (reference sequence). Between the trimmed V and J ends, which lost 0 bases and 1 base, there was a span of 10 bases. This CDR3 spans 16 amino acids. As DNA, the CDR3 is TGTGCCAGCAGCCAAGATGAGAGGGGGTCCTACAATGAGCAGTTCTTC. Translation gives CASSQDERGSYNEQFF.

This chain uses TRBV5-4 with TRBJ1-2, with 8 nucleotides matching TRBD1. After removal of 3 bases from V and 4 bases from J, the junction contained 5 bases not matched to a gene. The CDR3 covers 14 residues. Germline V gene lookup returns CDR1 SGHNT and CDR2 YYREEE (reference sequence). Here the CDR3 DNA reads TGTGCCAGCAGCTCGTCCGACAGGGGCTATGGCTACACCTTC. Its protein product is CASSSSDRGYGYTF.

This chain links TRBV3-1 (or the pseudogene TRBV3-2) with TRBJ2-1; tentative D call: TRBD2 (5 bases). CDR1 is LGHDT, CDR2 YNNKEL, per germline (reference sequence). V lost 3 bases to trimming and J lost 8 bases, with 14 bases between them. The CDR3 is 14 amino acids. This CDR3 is CASSQLIVSDEQFF. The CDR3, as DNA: TGTGCCAGCAGCCAGCTAATAGTTAGCGATGAGCAGTTCTTC.

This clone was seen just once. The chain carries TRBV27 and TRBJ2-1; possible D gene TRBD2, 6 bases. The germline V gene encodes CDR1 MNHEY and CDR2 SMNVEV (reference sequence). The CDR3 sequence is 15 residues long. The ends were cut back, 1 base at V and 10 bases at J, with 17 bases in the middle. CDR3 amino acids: CASSLYRGLLKEQFF. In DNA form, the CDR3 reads TGTGCCAGCAGTTTATACCGGGGACTCCTGAAAGAGCAGTTCTTC.

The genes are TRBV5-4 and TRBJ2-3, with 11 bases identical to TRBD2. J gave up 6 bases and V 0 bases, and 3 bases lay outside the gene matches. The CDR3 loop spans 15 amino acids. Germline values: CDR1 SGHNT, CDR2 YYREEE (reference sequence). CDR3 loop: CASSLATSGKDTQYF. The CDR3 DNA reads TGTGCCAGCAGCTTGGCGACTAGCGGGAAGGATACGCAGTATTTT.

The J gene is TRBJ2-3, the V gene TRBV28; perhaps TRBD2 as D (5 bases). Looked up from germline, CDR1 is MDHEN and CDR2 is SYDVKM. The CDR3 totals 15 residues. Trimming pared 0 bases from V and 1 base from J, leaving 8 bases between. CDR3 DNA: TGTGCCAGCAGTTTATGGGGAGTCGGCACAGATACGCAGTATTTT. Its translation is CASSLWGVGTDTQYF. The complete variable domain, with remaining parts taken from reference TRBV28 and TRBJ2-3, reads DVKVTQSSRYLVKRTGEKVFLECVQDMDHENMFWYRQDPGLGLRLIYFSYDVKMKEKGDIPEGYSVSREKKERFSLILESASTNQTSMYLCASSLWGVGTDTQYFGPGTRLTVL.

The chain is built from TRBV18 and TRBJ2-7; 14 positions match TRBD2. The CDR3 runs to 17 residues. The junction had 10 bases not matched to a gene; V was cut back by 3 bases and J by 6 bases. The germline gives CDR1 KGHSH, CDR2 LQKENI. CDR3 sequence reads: CASSPGTSGSRLSEQYF. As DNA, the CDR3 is TGTGCCAGCTCACCCGGGACTAGCGGGAGCCGGTTGAGCGAGCAGTACTTC. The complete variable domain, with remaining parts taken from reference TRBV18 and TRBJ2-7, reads NAGVMQNPRHLVRRRGQEARLRCSPMKGHSHVYWYRQLPEEGLKFMVYLQKENIIDESGMPKERFSAEFPKEGPSILRIQQVVRGDSAAYFCASSPGTSGSRLSEQYFGPGTRLTVT.

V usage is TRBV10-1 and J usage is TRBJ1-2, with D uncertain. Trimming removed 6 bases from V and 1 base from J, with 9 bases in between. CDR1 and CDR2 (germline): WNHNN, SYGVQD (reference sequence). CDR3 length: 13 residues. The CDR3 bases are TGCGCCAGCAGCGTTAACAGTAACTATGGCTACACCTTC. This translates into CASSVNSNYGYTF.

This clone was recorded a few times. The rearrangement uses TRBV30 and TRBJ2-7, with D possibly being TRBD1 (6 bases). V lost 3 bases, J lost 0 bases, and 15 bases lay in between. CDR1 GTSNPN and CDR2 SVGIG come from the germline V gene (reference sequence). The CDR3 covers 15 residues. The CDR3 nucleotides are TGTGCCTGGAGCGCCTACGACAGGAGCTCCTACGAGCAGTACTTC. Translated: CAWSAYDRSSYEQYF. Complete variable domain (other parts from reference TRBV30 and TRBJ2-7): SQTIHQWPATLVQPVGSPLSLECTVEGTSNPNLYWYRQAAGRGLQLLFYSVGIGQISSEVPQNLSASRPQDRQFILSSKKLLLSDSGFYLCAWSAYDRSSYEQYFGPGTRLTVT.

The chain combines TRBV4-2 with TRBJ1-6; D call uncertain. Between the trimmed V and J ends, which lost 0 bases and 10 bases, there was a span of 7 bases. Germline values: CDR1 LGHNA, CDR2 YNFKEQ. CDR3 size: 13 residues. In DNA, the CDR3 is TGTGCCAGCAGCCAAGATCTGCGATCACCCCTCCACTTT. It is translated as CASSQDLRSPLHF.

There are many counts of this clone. This CDR3 reads CASSHSGIAKNIQYF. The CDR3 DNA reads as TGTGCCAGCAGCCATAGCGGTATAGCCAAAAACATTCAGTACTTC. The V call is TRBV7-9, the J call TRBJ2-4; D is possibly TRBD2 (6 bases). V lost 5 bases and J 0 bases, leaving 11 bases between the germline ends. Germline CDR1 and CDR2: SEHNR and FQNEAQ (reference sequence). The CDR3 is 15 residues long.

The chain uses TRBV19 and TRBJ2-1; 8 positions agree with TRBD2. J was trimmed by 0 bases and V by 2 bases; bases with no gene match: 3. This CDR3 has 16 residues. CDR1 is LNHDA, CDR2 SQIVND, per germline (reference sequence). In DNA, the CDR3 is TGTGCCAGTAGTATATTGGGGACTAGCTCCTACAATGAGCAGTTCTTC. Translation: CASSILGTSSYNEQFF.

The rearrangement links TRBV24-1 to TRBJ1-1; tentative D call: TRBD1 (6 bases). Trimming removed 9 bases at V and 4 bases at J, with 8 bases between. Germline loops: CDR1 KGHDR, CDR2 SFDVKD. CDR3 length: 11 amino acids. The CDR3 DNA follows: TGTGCCACCCGCAGGGGCACTGAAGCTTTCTTT. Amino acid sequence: CATRRGTEAFF.

The CDR3 sequence: CASSKPNAYEQYF. In DNA, the CDR3 is TGTGCCAGTAGTAAGCCGAATGCCTACGAGCAGTACTTC. The chain recombines TRBV19 with TRBJ2-7; D gene uncertain. This CDR3 comprises 13 residues. CDR1 is LNHDA and CDR2 is SQIVND in the germline V gene (reference sequence). V shed 4 bases and J shed 2 bases, with 9 bases lying between them.

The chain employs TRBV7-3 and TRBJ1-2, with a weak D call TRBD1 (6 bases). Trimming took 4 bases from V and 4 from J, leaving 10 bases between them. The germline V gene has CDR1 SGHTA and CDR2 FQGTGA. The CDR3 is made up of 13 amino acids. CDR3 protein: CASSSGQPYGYTF. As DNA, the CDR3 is TGTGCCAGCAGCTCAGGACAGCCCTATGGCTACACCTTC.

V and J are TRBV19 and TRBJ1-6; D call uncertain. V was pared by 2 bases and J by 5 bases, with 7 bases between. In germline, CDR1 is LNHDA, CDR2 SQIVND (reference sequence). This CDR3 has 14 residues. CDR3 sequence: CASSIRADNSPLHF. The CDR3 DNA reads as TGTGCCAGTAGTATAAGAGCGGATAATTCACCCCTCCACTTT. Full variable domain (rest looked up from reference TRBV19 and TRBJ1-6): DGGITQSPKYLFRKEGQNVTLSCEQNLNHDAMYWYRQDPGQGLRLIYYSQIVNDFQKGDIAEGYSVSREKKESFPLTVTSAQKNPTAFYLCASSIRADNSPLHFGNGTRLTVT.

The CDR3 reads CASSESECFQQPQHF. The CDR3 nucleotides are TGCGCCAGCAGTGAGTCGGAGTGTTTCCAGCAGCCCCAGCATTTT. The chain carries TRBV10-1 and TRBJ1-5; D ambiguous. Germline V gene data show CDR1 as WNHNN and CDR2 as SYGVQD (reference sequence). With 0 bases removed from V and 7 bases from J, the gap between germline ends came to 13 bases. The CDR3 has 15 residues.

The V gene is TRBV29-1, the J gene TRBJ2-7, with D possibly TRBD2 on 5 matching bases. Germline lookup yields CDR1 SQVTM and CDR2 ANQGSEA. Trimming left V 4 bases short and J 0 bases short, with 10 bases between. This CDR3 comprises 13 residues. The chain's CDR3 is CSVGVGVSYEQYF. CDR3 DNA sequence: TGCAGCGTTGGGGTCGGGGTCTCCTACGAGCAGTACTTC.

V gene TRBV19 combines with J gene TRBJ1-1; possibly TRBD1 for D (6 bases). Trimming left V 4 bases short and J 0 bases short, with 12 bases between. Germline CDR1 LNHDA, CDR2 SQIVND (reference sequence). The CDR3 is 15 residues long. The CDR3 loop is CASSTQDRMNTEAFF. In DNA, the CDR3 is TGTGCCAGTAGTACCCAGGACAGAATGAACACTGAAGCTTTCTTT.

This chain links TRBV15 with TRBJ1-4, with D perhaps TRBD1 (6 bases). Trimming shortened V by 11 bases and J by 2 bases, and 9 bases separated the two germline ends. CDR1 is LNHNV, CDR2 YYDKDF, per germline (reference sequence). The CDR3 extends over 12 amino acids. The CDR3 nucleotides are TGTGCCGCGGGGGCTACTAATGAAAAACTGTTTTTT. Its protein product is CAAGATNEKLFF.

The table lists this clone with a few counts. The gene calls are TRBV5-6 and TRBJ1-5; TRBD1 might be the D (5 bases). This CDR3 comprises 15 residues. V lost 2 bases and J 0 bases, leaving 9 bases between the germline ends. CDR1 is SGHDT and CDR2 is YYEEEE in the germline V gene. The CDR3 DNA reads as TGTGCCAGCAGCTTTGGGGGGATTAGCAATCAGCCCCAGCATTTT. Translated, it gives CASSFGGISNQPQHF.

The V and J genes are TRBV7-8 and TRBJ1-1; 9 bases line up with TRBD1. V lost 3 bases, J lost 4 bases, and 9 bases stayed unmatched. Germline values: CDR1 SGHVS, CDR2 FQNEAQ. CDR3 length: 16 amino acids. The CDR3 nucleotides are TGTGCCAGCAGCTTCGGAACAGGGGGCTGGGGCACTGAAGCTTTCTTT. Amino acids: CASSFGTGGWGTEAFF. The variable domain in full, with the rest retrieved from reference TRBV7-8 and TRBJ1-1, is GAGVSQSPRYKVAKRGQDVALRCDPISGHVSLFWYQQALGQGPEFLTYFQNEAQLDKSGLPSDRFFAERPEGSVSTLKIQRTQQEDSAVYLCASSFGTGGWGTEAFFGQGTRLTVV.